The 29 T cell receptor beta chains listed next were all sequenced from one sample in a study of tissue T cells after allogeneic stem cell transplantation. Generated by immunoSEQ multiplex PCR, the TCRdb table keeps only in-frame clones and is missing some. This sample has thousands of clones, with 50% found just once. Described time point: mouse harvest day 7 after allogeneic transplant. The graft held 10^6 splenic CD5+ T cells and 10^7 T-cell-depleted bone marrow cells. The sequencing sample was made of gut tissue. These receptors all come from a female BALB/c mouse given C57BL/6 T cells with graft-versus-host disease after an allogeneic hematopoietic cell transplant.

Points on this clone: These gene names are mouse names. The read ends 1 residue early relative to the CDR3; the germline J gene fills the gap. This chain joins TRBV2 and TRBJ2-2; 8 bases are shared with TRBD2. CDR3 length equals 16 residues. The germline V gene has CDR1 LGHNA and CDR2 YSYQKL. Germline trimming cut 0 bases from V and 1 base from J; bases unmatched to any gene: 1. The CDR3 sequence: CASSQELGGNTGQLYF. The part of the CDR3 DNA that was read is TGTGCCAGCAGCCAAGAGCTGGGGGGAAACACCGGGCAGCTCTAC.

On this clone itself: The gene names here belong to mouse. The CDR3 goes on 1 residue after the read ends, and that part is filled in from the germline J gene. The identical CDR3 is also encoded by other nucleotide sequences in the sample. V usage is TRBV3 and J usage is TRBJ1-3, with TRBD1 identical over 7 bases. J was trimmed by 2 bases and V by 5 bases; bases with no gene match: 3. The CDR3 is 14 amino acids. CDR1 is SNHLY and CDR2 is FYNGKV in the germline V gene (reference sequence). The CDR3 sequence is CASSPQGAGNTLYF. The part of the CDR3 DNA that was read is TGTGCCAGCAGCCCTCAGGGGGCTGGAAATACGCTCTAT.

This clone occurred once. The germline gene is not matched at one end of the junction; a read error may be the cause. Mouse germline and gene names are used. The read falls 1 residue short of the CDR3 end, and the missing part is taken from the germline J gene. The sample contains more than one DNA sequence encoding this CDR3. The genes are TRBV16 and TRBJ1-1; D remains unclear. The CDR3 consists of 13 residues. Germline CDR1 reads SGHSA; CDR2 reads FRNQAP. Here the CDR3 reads CASSLDANTEVFF. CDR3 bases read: TGTGCAAGCAGCTTAGATGCAAACACGGAAGTCTTC. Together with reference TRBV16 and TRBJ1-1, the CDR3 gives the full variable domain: NAGVIQTPRHKVTGKGQEATLWCEPISGHSAVFWYRQTIVQGLEFLTYFRNQAPIDDSGMPKERFSAQMPNQSHSTLKIQSTQPQDSAVYLCASSLDANTEVFFGKGTRLTVV.

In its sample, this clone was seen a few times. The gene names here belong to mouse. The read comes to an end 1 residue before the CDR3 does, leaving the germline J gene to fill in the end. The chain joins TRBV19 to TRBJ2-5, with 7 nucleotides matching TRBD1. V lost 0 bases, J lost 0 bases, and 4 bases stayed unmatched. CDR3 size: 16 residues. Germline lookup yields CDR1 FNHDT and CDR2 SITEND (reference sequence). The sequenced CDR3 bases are TGTGCCAGCAGTATAGACAGGGGTCTTAACCAAGACACCCAGTAC. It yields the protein CASSIDRGLNQDTQY. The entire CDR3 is CASSIDRGLNQDTQYF.

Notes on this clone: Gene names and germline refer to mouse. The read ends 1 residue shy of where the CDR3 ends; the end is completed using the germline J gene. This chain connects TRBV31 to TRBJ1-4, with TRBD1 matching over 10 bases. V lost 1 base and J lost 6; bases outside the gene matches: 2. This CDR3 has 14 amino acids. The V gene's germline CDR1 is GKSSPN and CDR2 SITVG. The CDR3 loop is CAWSQTGGDERLFF. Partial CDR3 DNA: TGTGCCTGGAGTCAGACAGGGGGCGACGAAAGATTATTT. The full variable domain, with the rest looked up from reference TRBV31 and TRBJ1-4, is AQTIHQWPVAEIKAVGSPLSLGCTIKGKSSPNLYWYWQATGGTLQQLFYSITVGQVESVVQLNLSASRPKDDQFILSTEKLLLSHSGFYLCAWSQTGGDERLFFGHGTKLSVL.

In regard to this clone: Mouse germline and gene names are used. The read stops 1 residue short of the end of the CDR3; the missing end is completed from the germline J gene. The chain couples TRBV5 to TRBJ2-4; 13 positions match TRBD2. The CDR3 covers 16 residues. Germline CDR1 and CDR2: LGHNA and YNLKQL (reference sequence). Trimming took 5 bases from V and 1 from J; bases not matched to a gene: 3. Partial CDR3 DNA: TGTGCCAGCAGCGGACTGGGGGGGCGTGGTCAAAACACCTTGTAC. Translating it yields CASSGLGGRGQNTLY. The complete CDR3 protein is CASSGLGGRGQNTLYF.

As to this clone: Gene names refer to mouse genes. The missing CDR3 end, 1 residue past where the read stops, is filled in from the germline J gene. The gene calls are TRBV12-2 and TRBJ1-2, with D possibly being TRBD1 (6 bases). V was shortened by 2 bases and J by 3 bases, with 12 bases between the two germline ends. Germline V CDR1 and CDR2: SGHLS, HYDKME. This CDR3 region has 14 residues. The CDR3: CASSPLGGDSDYTF. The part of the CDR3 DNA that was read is TGTGCCAGCTCTCCCTTAGGGGGAGACTCCGACTACACC. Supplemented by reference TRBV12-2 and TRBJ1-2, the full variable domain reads NSGVVQSPRYIIKGKGERSILKCIPISGHLSVAWYQQTQGQELKFFIQHYDKMERDKGNLPSRFSVQQFDDYHSEMNMSALELEDSAVYFCASSPLGGDSDYTFGSGTRLLVI.

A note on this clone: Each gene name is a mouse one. The sequenced CDR3 bases are TGTGCCAGCAGACCAACCGGGACAGCCAACGAAAGATTATTT. Its protein product is CASRPTGTANERLF. The CDR3 as a whole reads CASRPTGTANERLFF. The genes are TRBV14 and TRBJ1-4; 7 bases align to TRBD1. The sequenced fragment ends 1 residue before the CDR3 boundary, so the rest is inferred from the germline J gene. There are 15 residues in the CDR3. J was trimmed by 3 bases and V by 5 bases; bases with no gene match: 7. Per germline, CDR1 SGHDT and CDR2 FRDEAV.

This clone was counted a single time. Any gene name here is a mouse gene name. CDR3 protein: CASSLEGRDTQYF. The covered CDR3 bases are TGTGCCAGCAGTCTGGAGGGGAGGGACACCCAGTAC. This sequence joins TRBV26 and TRBJ2-5; TRBD1 might be the D (5 bases). The CDR3 end is not reached by the read, which stops 1 residue before it; the germline J gene fills it in. The CDR3 covers 13 residues. Trimming took 2 bases from V and 6 from J, leaving 9 bases between them. Germline CDR1 is KGHPV and CDR2 is FQNQEV (reference sequence).

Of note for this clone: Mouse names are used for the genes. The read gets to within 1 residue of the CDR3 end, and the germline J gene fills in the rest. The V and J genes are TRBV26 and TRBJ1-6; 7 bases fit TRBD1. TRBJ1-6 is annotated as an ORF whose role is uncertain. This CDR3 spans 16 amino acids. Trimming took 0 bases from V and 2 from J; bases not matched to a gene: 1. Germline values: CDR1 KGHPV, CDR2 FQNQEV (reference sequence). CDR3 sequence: CASSLSGTAYNSPLYF. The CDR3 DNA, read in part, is TGTGCCAGCAGTCTGTCGGGGACAGCCTATAATTCGCCCCTCTAC.

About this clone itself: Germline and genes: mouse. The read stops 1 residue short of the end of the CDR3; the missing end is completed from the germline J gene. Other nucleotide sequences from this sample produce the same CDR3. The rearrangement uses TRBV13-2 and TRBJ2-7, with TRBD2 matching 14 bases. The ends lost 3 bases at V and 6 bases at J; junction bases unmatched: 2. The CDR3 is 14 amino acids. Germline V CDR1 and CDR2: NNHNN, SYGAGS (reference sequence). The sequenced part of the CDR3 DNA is TGTGCCAGCGGTGGGGGACTGGGGGGGCTTGAACAGTAC. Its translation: CASGGGLGGLEQY. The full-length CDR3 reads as CASGGGLGGLEQYF.

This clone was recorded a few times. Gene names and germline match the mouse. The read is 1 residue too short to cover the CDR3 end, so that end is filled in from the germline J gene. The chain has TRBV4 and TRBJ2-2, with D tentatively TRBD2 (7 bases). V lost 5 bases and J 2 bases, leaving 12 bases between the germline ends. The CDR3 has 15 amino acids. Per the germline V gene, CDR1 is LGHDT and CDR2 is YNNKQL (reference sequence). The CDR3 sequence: CASSPWGQNTGQLYF. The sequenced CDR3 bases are TGTGCCAGCAGCCCCTGGGGGCAGAACACCGGGCAGCTCTAC.

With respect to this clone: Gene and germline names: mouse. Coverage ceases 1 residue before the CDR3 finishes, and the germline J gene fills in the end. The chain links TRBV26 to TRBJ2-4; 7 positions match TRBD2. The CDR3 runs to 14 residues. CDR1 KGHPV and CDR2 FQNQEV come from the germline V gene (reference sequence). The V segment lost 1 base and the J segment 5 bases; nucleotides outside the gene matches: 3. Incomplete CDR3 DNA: TGTGCCAGCAGTCTGTTGGGGGGAGGAAACACCTTGTAC. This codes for CASSLLGGGNTLY. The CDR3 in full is CASSLLGGGNTLYF. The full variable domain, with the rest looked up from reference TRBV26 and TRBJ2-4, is NSKVIQTPRYLVKGQGQKAKMRCIPEKGHPVVFWYQQNKNNEFKFLINFQNQEVLQQIDMTEKRFSAECPSNSPCSLEIQSSEAGDSALYLCASSLLGGGNTLYFGAGTRLSVL.

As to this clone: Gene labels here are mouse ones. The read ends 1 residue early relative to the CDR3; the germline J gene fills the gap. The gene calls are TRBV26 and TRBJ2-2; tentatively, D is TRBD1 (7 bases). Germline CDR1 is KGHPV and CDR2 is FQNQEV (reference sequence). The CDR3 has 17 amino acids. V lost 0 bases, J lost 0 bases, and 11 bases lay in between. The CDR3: CASSLSGRGANTGQLYF. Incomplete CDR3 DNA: TGTGCCAGCAGTCTGTCCGGCAGGGGGGCAAACACCGGGCAGCTCTAC. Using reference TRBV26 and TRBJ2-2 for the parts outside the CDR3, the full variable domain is NSKVIQTPRYLVKGQGQKAKMRCIPEKGHPVVFWYQQNKNNEFKFLINFQNQEVLQQIDMTEKRFSAECPSNSPCSLEIQSSEAGDSALYLCASSLSGRGANTGQLYFGEGSKLTVL.

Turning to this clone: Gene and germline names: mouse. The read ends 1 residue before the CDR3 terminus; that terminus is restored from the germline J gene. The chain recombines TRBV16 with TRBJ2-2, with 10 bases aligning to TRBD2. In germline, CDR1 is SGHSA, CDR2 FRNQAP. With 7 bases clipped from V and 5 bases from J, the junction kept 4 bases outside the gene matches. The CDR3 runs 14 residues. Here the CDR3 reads CASIRDWGTGQLYF. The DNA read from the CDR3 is TGTGCAAGCATCCGGGACTGGGGTACCGGGCAGCTCTAC.

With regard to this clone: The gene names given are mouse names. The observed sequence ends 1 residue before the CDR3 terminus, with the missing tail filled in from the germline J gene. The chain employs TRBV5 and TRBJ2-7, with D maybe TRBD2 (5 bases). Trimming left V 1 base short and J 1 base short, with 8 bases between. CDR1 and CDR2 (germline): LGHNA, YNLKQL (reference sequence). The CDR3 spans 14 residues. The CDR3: CASSQAWESYEQYF. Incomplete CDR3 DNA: TGTGCCAGCAGCCAAGCCTGGGAGTCCTATGAACAGTAC.

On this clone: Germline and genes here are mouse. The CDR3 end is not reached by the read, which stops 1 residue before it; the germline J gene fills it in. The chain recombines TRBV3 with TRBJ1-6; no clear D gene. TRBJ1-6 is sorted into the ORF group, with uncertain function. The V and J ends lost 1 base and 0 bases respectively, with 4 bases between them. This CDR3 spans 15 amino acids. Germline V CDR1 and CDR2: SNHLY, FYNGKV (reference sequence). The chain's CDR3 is CASSLGDSYNSPLYF. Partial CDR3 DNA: TGTGCCAGCAGCTTAGGAGATTCCTATAATTCGCCCCTCTAC.

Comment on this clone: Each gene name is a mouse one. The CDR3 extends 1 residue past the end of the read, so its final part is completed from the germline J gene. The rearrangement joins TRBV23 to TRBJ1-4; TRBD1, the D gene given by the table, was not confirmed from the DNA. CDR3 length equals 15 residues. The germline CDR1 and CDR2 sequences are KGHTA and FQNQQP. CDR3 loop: CSSSQLTGANERLFF. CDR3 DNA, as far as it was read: TGCTCCAGCAGTCAATTGACAGGGGCCAACGAAAGATTATTT.

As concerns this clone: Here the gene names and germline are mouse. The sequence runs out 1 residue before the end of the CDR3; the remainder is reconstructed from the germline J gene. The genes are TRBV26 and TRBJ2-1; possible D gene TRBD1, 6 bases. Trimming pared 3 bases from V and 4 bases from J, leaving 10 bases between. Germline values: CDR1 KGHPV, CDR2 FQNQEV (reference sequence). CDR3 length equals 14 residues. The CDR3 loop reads CASSLRDNYAEQFF. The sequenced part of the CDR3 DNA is TGTGCCAGCAGTCTCCGGGACAATTATGCTGAGCAGTTC.

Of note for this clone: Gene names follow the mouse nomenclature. CDR3 bases read: TGTGCCAGCAGCCCCACTGGGGGGGCGCGAAACACCTTGTAC. Translating it yields CASSPTGGARNTLY. The complete CDR3 protein is CASSPTGGARNTLYF. The chain has TRBV3 and TRBJ2-4, with TRBD2 matching over 11 bases. The read terminates 1 residue before the CDR3 end, so the remaining end is supplied by the germline J gene. Germline CDR1 SNHLY, CDR2 FYNGKV (reference sequence). The CDR3 length is 15 residues. The V gene end was trimmed by 5 bases and the J gene end by 5 bases; junction bases not matched to a gene: 6.

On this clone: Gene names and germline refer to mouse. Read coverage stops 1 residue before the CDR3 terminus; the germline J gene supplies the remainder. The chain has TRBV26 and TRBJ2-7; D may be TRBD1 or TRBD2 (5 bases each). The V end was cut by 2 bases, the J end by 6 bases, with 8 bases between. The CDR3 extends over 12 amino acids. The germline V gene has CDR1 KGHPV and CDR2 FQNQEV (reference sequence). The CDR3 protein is CASSLRGGEQYF. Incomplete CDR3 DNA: TGTGCCAGCAGTCTGAGGGGCGGTGAACAGTAC.

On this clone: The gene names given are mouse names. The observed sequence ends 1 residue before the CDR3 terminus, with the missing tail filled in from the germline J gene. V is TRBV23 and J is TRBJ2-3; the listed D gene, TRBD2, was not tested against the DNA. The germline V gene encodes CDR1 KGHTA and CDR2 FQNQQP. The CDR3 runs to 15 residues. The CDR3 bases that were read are TGCTCCAGCAGTCACGGGACTGGGGGTGCAGAAACGCTGTAT. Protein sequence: CSSSHGTGGAETLY. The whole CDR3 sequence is CSSSHGTGGAETLYF.

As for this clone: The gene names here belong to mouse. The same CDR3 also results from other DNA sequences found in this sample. The CDR3 here is CASSLGTPNYAEQFF. The CDR3 bases that were read are TGTGCCAGCAGTCTCGGGACACCCAACTATGCTGAGCAGTTC. The chain has TRBV26 and TRBJ2-1; weak D call: TRBD1 (6 bases). The read ends 1 residue before the CDR3 terminus; that terminus is restored from the germline J gene. CDR1 and CDR2 (germline): KGHPV, FQNQEV (reference sequence). The V end lost 3 bases, the J end lost 1 base, and 10 bases lay between the germline ends. CDR3 length: 15 residues.

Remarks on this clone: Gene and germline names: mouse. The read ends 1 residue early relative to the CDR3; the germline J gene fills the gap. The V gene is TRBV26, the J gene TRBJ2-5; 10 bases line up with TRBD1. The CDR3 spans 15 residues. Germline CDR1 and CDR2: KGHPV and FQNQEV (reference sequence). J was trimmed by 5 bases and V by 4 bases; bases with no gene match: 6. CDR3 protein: CASSRDRGRADTQYF. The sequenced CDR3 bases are TGTGCCAGCAGTCGGGACAGGGGAAGGGCAGACACCCAGTAC. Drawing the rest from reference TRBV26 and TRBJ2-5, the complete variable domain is NSKVIQTPRYLVKGQGQKAKMRCIPEKGHPVVFWYQQNKNNEFKFLINFQNQEVLQQIDMTEKRFSAECPSNSPCSLEIQSSEAGDSALYLCASSRDRGRADTQYFGPGTRLLVL.

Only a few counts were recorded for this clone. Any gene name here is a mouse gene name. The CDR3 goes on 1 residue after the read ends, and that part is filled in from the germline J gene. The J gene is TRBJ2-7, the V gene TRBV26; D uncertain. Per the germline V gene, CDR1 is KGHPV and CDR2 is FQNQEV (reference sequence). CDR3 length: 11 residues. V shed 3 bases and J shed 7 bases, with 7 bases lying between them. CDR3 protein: CASSLIGEQYF. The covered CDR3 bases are TGTGCCAGCAGTCTCATTGGGGAACAGTAC.

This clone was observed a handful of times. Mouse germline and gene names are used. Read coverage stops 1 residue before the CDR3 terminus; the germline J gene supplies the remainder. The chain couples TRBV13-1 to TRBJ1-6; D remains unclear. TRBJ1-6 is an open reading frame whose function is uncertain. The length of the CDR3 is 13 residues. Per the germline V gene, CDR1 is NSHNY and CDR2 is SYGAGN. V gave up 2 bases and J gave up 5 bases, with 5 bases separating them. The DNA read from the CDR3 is TGTGCCAGCAGTGACAGGAATAATTCGCCCCTCTAC. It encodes CASSDRNNSPLY. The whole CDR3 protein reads CASSDRNNSPLYF.

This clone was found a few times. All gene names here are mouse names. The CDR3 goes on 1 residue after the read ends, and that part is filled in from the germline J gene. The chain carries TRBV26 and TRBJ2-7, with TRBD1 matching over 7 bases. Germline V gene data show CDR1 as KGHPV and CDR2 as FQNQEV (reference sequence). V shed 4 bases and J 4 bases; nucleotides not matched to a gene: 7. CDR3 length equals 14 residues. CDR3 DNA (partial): TGTGCCAGCAGTCCGCCGGGACAGACATATGAACAGTAC. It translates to CASSPPGQTYEQY. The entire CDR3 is CASSPPGQTYEQYF.

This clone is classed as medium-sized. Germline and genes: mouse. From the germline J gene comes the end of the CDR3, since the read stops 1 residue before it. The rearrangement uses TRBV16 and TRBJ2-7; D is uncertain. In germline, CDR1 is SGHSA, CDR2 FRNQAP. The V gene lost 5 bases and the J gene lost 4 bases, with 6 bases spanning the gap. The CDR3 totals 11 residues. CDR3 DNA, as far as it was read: TGTGCAAGCAGCCCCTTTTATGAACAGTAC. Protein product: CASSPFYEQY. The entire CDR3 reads CASSPFYEQYF.

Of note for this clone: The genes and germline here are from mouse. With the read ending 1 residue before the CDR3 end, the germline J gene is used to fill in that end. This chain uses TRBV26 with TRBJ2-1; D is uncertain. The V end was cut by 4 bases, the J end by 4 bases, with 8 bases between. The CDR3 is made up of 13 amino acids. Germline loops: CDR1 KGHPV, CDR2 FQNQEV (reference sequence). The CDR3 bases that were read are TGTGCCAGCAGTCCCCGCCAGTATGCTGAGCAGTTC. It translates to CASSPRQYAEQF. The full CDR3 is CASSPRQYAEQFF.